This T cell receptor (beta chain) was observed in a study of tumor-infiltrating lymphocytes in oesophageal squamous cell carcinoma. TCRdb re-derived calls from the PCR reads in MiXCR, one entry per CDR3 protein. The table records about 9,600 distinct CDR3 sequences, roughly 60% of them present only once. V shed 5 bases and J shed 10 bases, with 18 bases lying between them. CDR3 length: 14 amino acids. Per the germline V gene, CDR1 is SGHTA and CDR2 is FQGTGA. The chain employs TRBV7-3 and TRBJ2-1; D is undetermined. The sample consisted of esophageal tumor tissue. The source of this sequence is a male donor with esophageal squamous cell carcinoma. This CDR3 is CASSPGYPSYEQFF. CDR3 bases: TGTGCCAGCAGCCCCGGTTACCCCTCCTACGAGCAGTTCTTC.